The next 23 T cell receptor beta chains were all read from a single sample in a study of cytomegalovirus exposure and HLA in healthy donors. The PCR made use of 60 Vbeta and 13 Jbeta primers. Profiling relied on immunoSEQ multiplex PCR, and the TCRdb table lists in-frame clones only, not all of them. The sample shows some 120,000 clones, more than 65% of them seen only once. Sequencing was done on a sample of PBMCs. The source is a man between 18 and 29 years old in good health and CMV-seropositive.

This clone appeared once. The V call is TRBV6-1, the J call TRBJ2-7; no firm D call. Germline V gene sequence: CDR1 MNHNS, CDR2 SASEGT. V lost 4 bases and J 6 bases, leaving 13 bases between the germline ends. The CDR3 loop spans 13 amino acids. CDR3 sequence reads: CASSAVSLPEQYF. The CDR3 DNA follows: TGTGCCAGCAGTGCAGTGTCCCTCCCCGAGCAGTACTTC.

The genes are TRBV10-3 and TRBJ1-2; D call uncertain. There are 17 residues in the CDR3. CDR1 ENHRY and CDR2 SYGVKD come from the germline V gene. Trimming took off 2 bases at V and 5 bases at J, with 21 bases between the two ends. CDR3 bases: TGTGCCATCAGTGAGCAGGCAGGAGAGCTTGGAGGTTATGGCTACACCTTC. Protein: CAISEQAGELGGYGYTF.

This sequence joins TRBV11-2 and TRBJ2-5, with D uncertain. Trimming stripped 5 bases from V and 5 bases from J, with 12 bases between. The germline CDR1 and CDR2 sequences are SGHAT and FQNNGV. CDR3 length: 13 amino acids. This CDR3 is CASSLYSGETQYF. The CDR3 nucleotides read TGTGCCAGCAGCCTATACAGTGGGGAGACCCAGTACTTC.

This clone was detected a few times. Other DNA sequences in this sample translate to the same CDR3. The chain links TRBV5-5 to TRBJ1-5; no clear D. Germline lookup yields CDR1 SGHKS and CDR2 YYEKEE (reference sequence). V lost 5 bases and J 2 bases, leaving 11 bases between the germline ends. CDR3 size: 14 residues. DNA for the CDR3: TGTGCCAGCAGGCCCGGGGTAGGCAATCAGCCCCAGCATTTT. Translated, it gives CASRPGVGNQPQHF. Complete variable domain (other parts from reference TRBV5-5 and TRBJ1-5): DAGVTQSPTHLIKTRGQQVTLRCSPISGHKSVSWYQQVLGQGPQFIFQYYEKEERGRGNFPDRFSARQFPNYSSELNVNALLLGDSALYLCASRPGVGNQPQHFGDGTRLSIL.

The rearrangement uses TRBV28 and TRBJ1-3; 9 positions match TRBD1. Looked up from germline, CDR1 is MDHEN and CDR2 is SYDVKM. Losses at the gene ends were 2 bases for V and 9 bases for J; bases not matched to a gene: 14. This CDR3 is built from 17 residues. The CDR3 loop is CASSLGIPGQGFFTIYF. For the CDR3, the DNA is TGTGCCAGCAGTTTAGGGATTCCGGGACAGGGATTCTTCACCATATATTTT.

This clone was found a few times. The chain couples TRBV7-9 to TRBJ2-2, with D hard to call. The V and J ends lost 6 bases and 2 bases respectively, with 4 bases between them. The CDR3 runs to 12 residues. In germline, CDR1 is SEHNR, CDR2 FQNEAQ (reference sequence). The CDR3 reads CASRRNTGELFF. The CDR3 DNA follows: TGTGCCAGCAGGAGAAACACCGGGGAGCTGTTTTTT.

The chain employs TRBV4-3 and TRBJ1-1; TRBD1 agrees at 10 bases. Germline CDR1 LGHNA, CDR2 YSLEER. V shed 0 bases, J shed 4 bases, and the junction held 2 bases outside the gene matches. The length of the CDR3 is 15 residues. CDR3: CASSQETGGTTEAFF. Here the CDR3 DNA reads TGCGCCAGCAGCCAAGAGACAGGGGGCACCACTGAAGCTTTCTTT.

The V and J genes are TRBV13 and TRBJ1-2; TRBD1 matches 7 bases. This CDR3 is 13 amino acids long. The ends lost 5 bases at V and 4 bases at J; junction bases unmatched: 4. The germline V gene has CDR1 PRHDT and CDR2 FYEKMQ (reference sequence). The CDR3 here is CASSQGQRYGYTF. As DNA, the CDR3 is TGTGCCAGCAGCCAGGGACAGCGCTATGGCTACACCTTC.

The rearrangement uses TRBV5-1 and TRBJ2-1; 8 bases match TRBD1. The CDR3 extends over 17 amino acids. Unmatched junction bases numbered 6, after V lost 0 bases and J lost 1 base. CDR1 SGHRS and CDR2 YFSETQ come from the germline V gene. CDR3 DNA: TGCGCCAGCAGCTTGGGGGTAGGGACAGGTTCCTACAATGAGCAGTTCTTC. This gives the protein CASSLGVGTGSYNEQFF.

V gene TRBV7-9 combines with J gene TRBJ1-1; 7 nucleotides line up with TRBD1. With 5 bases clipped from V and 2 bases from J, the junction kept 5 bases outside the gene matches. CDR1 is SEHNR, CDR2 FQNEAQ, per germline (reference sequence). The CDR3 contains 14 residues. This CDR3 is CASSPGTANTEAFF. Written as DNA, the CDR3 is TGTGCCAGCAGCCCAGGGACAGCTAACACTGAAGCTTTCTTT.

In DNA, the CDR3 is TGCGCCAGCAGAAGGACAGACGAGACTGCAACTAATGAAAAACTGTTTTTT. This gives the protein CASRRTDETATNEKLFF. The chain couples TRBV4-3 to TRBJ1-4; TRBD1 is a possible D gene (6 bases). Trimming cost V 6 bases and J 0 bases, with 17 bases left between them. The CDR3 length is 17 residues. Germline V gives CDR1 LGHNA, CDR2 YSLEER.

The rearrangement joins TRBV6-5 to TRBJ1-6; 8 bases are shared with TRBD1. This CDR3 comprises 13 residues. Germline V gene data show CDR1 as MNHEY and CDR2 as SVGAGI. Trimming at V came to 6 bases and at J to 8 bases, leaving 3 bases not matched to a gene. The chain's CDR3 is CASRGQEDSPLHF. The CDR3 nucleotides read TGTGCCAGCAGGGGACAGGAGGATTCACCCCTCCACTTT.

V is TRBV5-4 and J is TRBJ1-1; no reliable D call. The length of the CDR3 is 16 residues. Germline CDR1 and CDR2: SGHNT and YYREEE (reference sequence). The germline V and J ends were trimmed by 0 bases and 0 bases, with 12 bases remaining between them. CDR3 in DNA: TGTGCCAGCAGCTTGGGAACTCATCGGGTGAACACTGAAGCTTTCTTT. It yields the protein CASSLGTHRVNTEAFF.

This clone showed up just a few times. V and J are TRBV2 and TRBJ1-4, with TRBD1 matching 7 bases. Looked up from germline, CDR1 is SNHLY and CDR2 is FYNNEI. V shed 8 bases, J shed 6 bases, and the junction held 12 bases outside the gene matches. The CDR3 runs to 15 residues. In DNA, the CDR3 is TGTGCCAGCCGACCTGGGGACAGTTTTCATGAAAAACTGTTTTTT. Protein: CASRPGDSFHEKLFF.

The chain is built from TRBV5-6 and TRBJ2-7, with TRBD2 matching 8 bases. With V trimmed by 1 base and J by 6 bases, 6 bases remained unmatched. Per germline, CDR1 SGHDT and CDR2 YYEEEE. This CDR3 has 14 residues. In nucleotides, the CDR3 is TGTGCCAGCAGCTTGCAGCGGGGGATATTCGAGCAGTACTTC. This encodes CASSLQRGIFEQYF.

The CDR3 here is CASSEFGGQGNSPLHF. The CDR3 region has the DNA TGTGCCAGCAGTGAATTTGGAGGACAGGGGAATTCACCCCTCCACTTT. The chain combines TRBV6-1 with TRBJ1-6; TRBD1 aligns across 9 bases. Germline CDR1 MNHNS, CDR2 SASEGT. With 2 bases clipped from V and 7 bases from J, the junction kept 6 bases outside the gene matches. This CDR3 comprises 16 residues.

The chain is built from TRBV6-6 and TRBJ1-2, with 9 bases aligning to TRBD1. The germline gives CDR1 MNHNY, CDR2 SVGAGI (reference sequence). The CDR3 extends over 15 amino acids. Trimming took 5 bases from V and 0 from J; bases not matched to a gene: 4. The CDR3 DNA reads as TGTGCCAGCAGTATAGGACAGGGGACTAACTATGGCTACACCTTC. Translating it yields CASSIGQGTNYGYTF.

The chain has TRBV2 and TRBJ1-1; 7 bases are a match to TRBD1. This CDR3 has 13 amino acids. J lost 6 bases, V lost 3 bases, and 4 bases had no gene match. Germline assignment: CDR1 SNHLY and CDR2 FYNNEI. The CDR3 reads CASSDTGVAEAFF. CDR3 DNA sequence: TGTGCCAGCAGTGATACAGGGGTCGCTGAAGCTTTCTTT.

This clone was detected a few times. The chain has TRBV13 and TRBJ2-2, with 11 bases matching TRBD2. The V segment lost 5 bases and the J segment 3 bases; nucleotides outside the gene matches: 8. The germline gives CDR1 PRHDT, CDR2 FYEKMQ (reference sequence). This CDR3 is built from 17 residues. CDR3 coding DNA: TGTGCCAGCAGCCCCCACTTGGGACTAGCGGACACCGGGGAGCTGTTTTTT. Encoded protein: CASSPHLGLADTGELFF.

The chain links TRBV10-3 to TRBJ2-2; D not certain. The CDR3 has 15 amino acids. V lost 4 bases, J lost 5 bases, and 14 bases lay in between. Germline CDR1 and CDR2: ENHRY and SYGVKD. The CDR3 spells CAISVDWLGTGELFF. Written as DNA, the CDR3 is TGTGCCATCAGTGTCGACTGGCTTGGGACCGGGGAGCTGTTTTTT.

The chain recombines TRBV10-2 with TRBJ1-2; D perhaps matches TRBD1 (5 bases). Germline lookup yields CDR1 WSHSY and CDR2 SAAADI. V lost 2 bases, J lost 4 bases, and 17 bases lay in between. The CDR3 consists of 16 residues. The CDR3 spells CASSETVKGSSYGYTF. For the CDR3, the DNA is TGCGCCAGCAGTGAGACAGTTAAGGGGTCTAGCTATGGCTACACCTTC.

This clone showed up just once. This sequence joins TRBV6-5 and TRBJ1-2; 7 bases are shared with TRBD1. Germline V lookup: CDR1 MNHEY, CDR2 SVGAGI. This CDR3 region has 13 residues. V trimming: 2 bases; J trimming: 5 bases; junction bases outside the gene matches: 2. The CDR3 is CASSYTTGYGYTF. The CDR3 DNA follows: TGTGCCAGCAGTTACACGACAGGGTATGGCTACACCTTC.

A note on this clone: One end of the junction fails to match germline, which may point to a read error. This rearrangement joins TRBV2 to TRBJ1-6, with 8 bases lining up with TRBD1. The CDR3 length is 14 residues. Germline V lookup: CDR1 SNHLY, CDR2 FYNNEI. CDR3 sequence (DNA): TGTGCCAGTAGTGGACAGGGAGGTAATTCACCCCTCCACTTT. Translation: CASSGQGGNSPLHF.